This T cell receptor (beta chain) was found in a study of blood T cells in healthy people across ages. This CDR3 region has 19 residues. The ends were cut back, 7 bases at V and 2 bases at J, with 27 bases in the middle. Together with a sample-barcoded 5' primer, a J-beta primer mix was included in a second PCR lasting roughly 6 to 12 cycles. TCRdb re-called the 5' RACE reads with MiXCR, one entry per CDR3 protein. This sample has some 560,000 distinct CDR3 sequences, with 27% found just once. At least 6 micrograms of total RNA were extracted per sample. The same sample was also studied in work on T cells of mothers and their children. That study adds: Donation came from three healthy Caucasian mothers together with their six children.

The V call is TRBV12-3 or TRBV12-4, the J call TRBJ2-4; the D gene is possibly TRBD1 (7 bases). Source material: blood. The source is a boy aged 2 to 10 in good health. CDR3 nucleotide sequence: TGTGCCAGCAAACAAGGGGGCGAACACCTCGGGAGTCCCAAAAACATTCAGTACTTC. Protein product: CASKQGGEHLGSPKNIQYF.